A single sample is the source of the 26 T cell receptor beta chains below, sequenced in a study of T cells in Graves' hyperthyroidism and ophthalmopathy. Authors of the study amplified TCR beta CDR3 regions from RNA transcripts. The HTBI primer set drove a first-round RT-PCR of the TCR CDR3. One entry per CDR3 protein results from TCRdb running MiXCR on the multiplex PCR reads. The sample contains nearly 600,000 distinct CDR3 sequences, roughly 14% of which appear only once. Sequenced input: blood. The receptors come from a woman aged 25 to 39 with Graves' hyperthyroidism that later progressed to Graves' ophthalmopathy.

This clonotype was counted at least ten times. This chain uses TRBV6-1 with TRBJ1-6; 7 positions match TRBD1. The CDR3 totals 17 residues. The ends lost 1 base at V and 6 bases at J; junction bases unmatched: 9. The germline V gene has CDR1 MNHNS and CDR2 SASEGT. CDR3 loop: CASSEGFAGQSNSPLHF. In nucleotides, the CDR3 is TGTGCCAGCAGTGAAGGTTTTGCGGGACAGTCTAATTCACCCCTCCACTTT.

This clonotype was recorded many times. The rearrangement joins TRBV28 to TRBJ2-2; TRBD1 matches at 8 bases. In germline, CDR1 is MDHEN, CDR2 SYDVKM. V dropped 4 bases and J dropped 5; count of bases not matched to a gene: 9. This CDR3 is built from 16 residues. The chain's CDR3 is CASSSSDRAGTGELFF. CDR3 DNA: TGTGCCAGCAGTTCCTCGGACAGGGCAGGAACCGGGGAGCTGTTTTTT.

This clonotype was picked up many times. The rearrangement uses TRBV6-2 or TRBV6-3 and TRBJ2-2; D is ambiguous. V was pared by 7 bases and J by 11 bases, with 20 bases between. Germline CDR1 and CDR2: MNHEY and SVGEGT. The CDR3 is 14 residues long. CDR3 protein: CASKKLTPSGELFF. The CDR3 DNA reads TGTGCCAGCAAGAAATTAACACCGTCTGGAGAGCTGTTTTTT.

The chain has TRBV14 and TRBJ2-3; D gene unclear. The CDR3 totals 13 residues. V was cut by 4 bases and J by 2 bases, with 7 bases left in between. Germline V CDR1 and CDR2: SGHDN, FVKESK. CDR3 sequence: CASSPTYTDTQYF. CDR3 nucleotide sequence: TGTGCCAGCAGCCCGACATACACAGATACGCAGTATTTT. Based on the CDR3 plus reference TRBV14 and TRBJ2-3, the full variable domain is EAGVTQFPSHSVIEKGQTVTLRCDPISGHDNLYWYRRVMGKEIKFLLHFVKESKQDESGMPNNRFLAERTGGTYSTLKVQPAELEDSGVYFCASSPTYTDTQYFGPGTRLTVL.

The V call is TRBV30, the J call TRBJ2-7; D might be TRBD1 or TRBD2, each matching 5 bases. CDR1 is GTSNPN and CDR2 is SVGIG in the germline V gene (reference sequence). Trimming removed 1 base at V and 5 bases at J, with 15 bases between. The CDR3 spans 14 residues. CDR3 DNA sequence: TGTGCCTGGAGTGGTTCTAGCAGGGCCCACGAGCAGTACTTC. Protein product: CAWSGSSRAHEQYF.

This clonotype was counted ten times or more. V and J are TRBV7-6 and TRBJ2-3; D perhaps matches TRBD2 (6 bases). The germline V gene has CDR1 SGHVS and CDR2 FNYEAQ. V shed 4 bases and J shed 7 bases, with 24 bases lying between them. The CDR3 has 17 residues. DNA of the CDR3: TGTGCCAGCAGCTCGGCGGCTGGGGAGCGGGCAAGGAATACGCAGTATTTT. Translation: CASSSAAGERARNTQYF.

The chain recombines TRBV6-1 with TRBJ1-1; a weak D match, TRBD1 (6 bases). The CDR3 totals 14 residues. V was shortened by 7 bases and J by 0 bases, with 12 bases between the two germline ends. Looked up from germline, CDR1 is MNHNS and CDR2 is SASEGT. The CDR3 here is CASTRDTMNTEAFF. For the CDR3, the DNA is TGTGCCAGCACTAGGGACACCATGAACACTGAAGCTTTCTTT.

This clonotype was counted once. The CDR3 ends on some other residue instead of the conserved phenylalanine or tryptophan, so this is likely a read error. This chain links TRBV7-3 with TRBJ2-1; a possible D gene is TRBD2 (6 bases). The CDR3 has 17 amino acids. Trimming removed 5 bases at V and 0 bases at J, with 17 bases between. Germline CDR1 is SGHTA and CDR2 is FQGTGA. The CDR3 coding sequence is TGTGCCAGCAGCCAAGATTCCCTAGCGTTCTCCTACAATGAGCAGTTCTAC. This encodes CASSQDSLAFSYNEQFY.

This clonotype was recorded at least ten times. The chain recombines TRBV2 with TRBJ2-7; D is possibly TRBD1 (5 bases). V dropped 1 base and J dropped 2 bases, with 12 bases sitting between them. The CDR3 sequence is 15 residues long. Germline assignment: CDR1 SNHLY and CDR2 FYNNEI. CDR3 nucleotides: TGTGCCAGCAGTGAAGGGTCGGGCAGGGCCTACGAGCAGTACTTC. Encoded protein: CASSEGSGRAYEQYF.

This clonotype occurred a few times. The CDR3, as DNA: TGTGCCAGTATGGGAGGGAGGAACACCGGGGAGCTGTTTTTT. This codes for CASMGGRNTGELFF. The chain is built from TRBV19 and TRBJ2-2; 7 bases agree with TRBD2. CDR1 is LNHDA and CDR2 is SQIVND in the germline V gene (reference sequence). This CDR3 is 14 amino acids long. The J segment lost 1 base and the V segment lost 7 bases, leaving 3 bases of the junction unmatched.

This clonotype was counted a few times. The V gene is TRBV27, the J gene TRBJ2-7, with TRBD1 matching over 7 bases. CDR1 MNHEY and CDR2 SMNVEV come from the germline V gene (reference sequence). V was pared by 7 bases and J by 4 bases, with 13 bases of the junction left unmatched. This CDR3 spans 15 amino acids. CDR3: CASTMRGPWEYEQYF. The DNA of the CDR3 is TGTGCCAGCACCATGAGGGGGCCCTGGGAATACGAGCAGTACTTC.

The rearrangement uses TRBV3-1 and TRBJ2-7; D is perhaps TRBD2 (6 bases). V lost 0 bases, J lost 5 bases, and 11 bases lay in between. Germline V gives CDR1 LGHDT, CDR2 YNNKEL (reference sequence). This CDR3 has 14 amino acids. The CDR3 DNA reads as TGTGCCAGCAGCCAAGATTTGGAGGGCCACGAGCAGTACTTC. Encoded protein: CASSQDLEGHEQYF.

Remarks on this clonotype: Sequence at one end of the junction differs from germline and may be a read error. CDR3 region: CASSLGLAVEHEHFF. The CDR3 bases are TGTGCCAGCAGCCTGGGACTAGCGGTAGAGCATGAGCACTTCTTC. The rearrangement joins TRBV11-1 to TRBJ2-1; 11 nucleotides align to TRBD2. The CDR3 runs 15 residues. CDR1 and CDR2 from the germline V gene are SGHAT and FQDESV (reference sequence).

This clonotype turned up a few times. The J gene is TRBJ2-1, the V gene TRBV7-8, with D tentatively TRBD2 (6 bases). Germline V gene data show CDR1 as SGHVS and CDR2 as FQNEAQ. Trimming pared 0 bases from V and 0 bases from J, leaving 15 bases between. The CDR3 is made up of 18 amino acids. The CDR3 DNA is TGTGCCAGCAGCTTAGCGGAGGGGTCAGTCTACTCCTACAATGAGCAGTTCTTC. Amino acid sequence: CASSLAEGSVYSYNEQFF.

Points on this clonotype: A much larger clone lies a single base off, so this may be a read error. V and J are TRBV12-3 or TRBV12-4 and TRBJ1-2, with D maybe TRBD1 (6 bases). The CDR3 has 13 residues. The CDR3 region has the DNA TGTGCCGGCAGTTTTCACAGGGCCTATGGCTACACCTTC. Translated: CAGSFHRAYGYTF.

This clonotype was counted at least ten times. V gene TRBV6-5 combines with J gene TRBJ2-7; 9 bases match TRBD1. Germline assignment: CDR1 MNHEY and CDR2 SVGAGI. V shed 2 bases, J shed 6 bases, and the junction held 8 bases outside the gene matches. The CDR3 spans 15 residues. The CDR3 nucleotides are TGTGCCAGCAGTTACCAAGGACAGGGGCCGGGCGAGCAGTACTTC. It is translated as CASSYQGQGPGEQYF.

This clonotype was picked up many times. This rearrangement joins TRBV28 to TRBJ1-6; 7 bases map to TRBD1. From germline, CDR1 is MDHEN and CDR2 SYDVKM. Germline trimming cut 6 bases from V and 13 bases from J; bases unmatched to any gene: 6. The CDR3 spans 12 residues. The CDR3: CASSAGGSPLHF. CDR3 nucleotides: TGTGCCAGCAGCGCAGGGGGTTCTCCCCTCCACTTT.

The chain has TRBV18 and TRBJ2-5, with D possibly matching TRBD1 (6 bases). CDR1 and CDR2 (germline): KGHSH, LQKENI. The length of the CDR3 is 15 residues. Trimming took 3 bases from V and 2 from J, leaving 13 bases between them. For the CDR3, the DNA is TGTGCCAGCTCACCGGATTATACAGGGCAAGAGACCCAGTACTTC. This translates into CASSPDYTGQETQYF.

This clonotype occurred a few times. The chain employs TRBV7-9 and TRBJ1-1; 8 bases match TRBD1. The CDR3 is made up of 14 amino acids. Germline V gene sequence: CDR1 SEHNR, CDR2 FQNEAQ (reference sequence). The trim removed 5 bases at V and 4 bases at J, leaving 6 bases unmatched. The CDR3 loop is CASSATGGSTEAFF. CDR3 bases: TGTGCCAGCAGCGCTACAGGGGGGAGCACTGAAGCTTTCTTT.

The chain recombines TRBV9 with TRBJ1-3, with D uncertain. The CDR3 consists of 15 residues. With 3 bases removed from V and 0 bases from J, the gap between germline ends came to 10 bases. Germline V lookup: CDR1 SGDLS, CDR2 YYNGEE. CDR3: CASSADGSSGNTIYF. In nucleotides, the CDR3 is TGTGCCAGCAGCGCCGACGGGAGCTCTGGAAACACCATATATTTT.

This clonotype was detected ten times or more. The V call is TRBV12-3 or TRBV12-4, the J call TRBJ2-5, with a possible D match to TRBD1 (5 bases). V shed 6 bases and J shed 2 bases, with 13 bases lying between them. The CDR3 consists of 14 residues. Here the CDR3 DNA reads TGTGCCAGCAGCCCGACAGCACCACAAGAGACCCAGTACTTC. The encoded protein is CASSPTAPQETQYF.

This clonotype occurred many times. V gene TRBV20-1 combines with J gene TRBJ2-1, with D hard to call. Deletions cut 4 bases from V and 0 bases from J, with 13 bases between. This CDR3 spans 15 amino acids. Germline V gene sequence: CDR1 DFQATT, CDR2 SNEGSKA (reference sequence). DNA of the CDR3: TGCAGTGCTATATCTGCGTCAACCTCCTACAATGAGCAGTTCTTC. This gives the protein CSAISASTSYNEQFF.

This clonotype was picked up many times. The chain recombines TRBV12-3 or TRBV12-4 with TRBJ2-5; D is possibly TRBD2 (7 bases). The CDR3 extends over 11 amino acids. The ends were cut back, 2 bases at V and 13 bases at J, with 11 bases in the middle. DNA of the CDR3: TGTGCCAGCAGTTTAAGGGGGAGGGCGTACTTC. Translation: CASSLRGRAYF.

There are many counts of this clonotype. The rearrangement links TRBV30 to TRBJ2-7; tentatively, D is TRBD2 (6 bases). The V and J ends lost 7 bases and 5 bases respectively, with 15 bases between them. The germline CDR1 and CDR2 sequences are GTSNPN and SVGIG (reference sequence). The CDR3 covers 12 residues. The CDR3 DNA follows: TGTGCCTCCGGAGGGCTAGCCGACGAGCAGTACTTC. Residues: CASGGLADEQYF.

This clonotype appeared a few times. V and J are TRBV11-2 and TRBJ1-2; unclear D gene. Per germline, CDR1 SGHAT and CDR2 FQNNGV. Trimming removed 1 base from V and 7 bases from J, with 10 bases in between. The CDR3 runs to 13 residues. CDR3 DNA sequence: TGTGCCAGCAGCTTAGGGCTGGAGGGTGGCTACACCTTC. Translating it yields CASSLGLEGGYTF. Combining the CDR3 with reference TRBV11-2 and TRBJ1-2 gives the whole variable domain EAGVAQSPRYKIIEKRQSVAFWCNPISGHATLYWYQQILGQGPKLLIQFQNNGVVDDSQLPKDRFSAERLKGVDSTLKIQPAKLEDSAVYLCASSLGLEGGYTFGSGTRLTVV.

In this sample, this clonotype turned up many times. The chain combines TRBV27 with TRBJ1-5, with D uncertain. The CDR3 covers 18 residues. V was pared by 0 bases and J by 0 bases, with 15 bases between. Germline V gives CDR1 MNHEY, CDR2 SMNVEV (reference sequence). CDR3 DNA: TGTGCCAGCAGTTTATCCTCAGATGTGGTTTATAGCAATCAGCCCCAGCATTTT. Translated: CASSLSSDVVYSNQPQHF.